The clone carrying this T cell receptor (beta chain) occurred many times. Its matching antigen is unknown. This entry is derived from a study of identical twins. Findings of the study overall: The study reached conclusions through statistical analysis that was cross-sectional, not following the same donors.

One entry per CDR3 protein results from TCRdb running MiXCR on the 5' RACE reads. The table has around 340,000 distinct CDR3 sequences, about 12% seen once. The CDR3 contains 18 residues. V lost 5 bases, J lost 2 bases, and 11 bases stayed unmatched. The sample also formed part of further work on yellow fever vaccine responses in identical twins.

This TCR was recovered from a woman aged 18 to 35 in good health. This rearrangement joins TRBV12-3 or TRBV12-4 to TRBJ2-7; 14 nucleotides line up with TRBD2. Sequenced input: CD8+ T cells sorted from blood. This CDR3 is CASSNVGLAGGRPYEQYF. The CDR3, as DNA: TGTGCCAGCAGTAACGTCGGACTAGCGGGAGGCCGCCCCTACGAGCAGTACTTC.